This paragraph reports one T cell receptor beta chain. The data were taken from a study of human T cells and chemical hapten exposure. From germline, CDR1 is DFQATT and CDR2 SNEGSKA (reference sequence). CDR3 length: 19 amino acids. Between the trimmed V and J ends, which lost 1 base and 3 bases, there was a span of 26 bases. RNA extraction used unfractionated whole blood as the source of total RNA. Library preparation tagged each individual cDNA molecule with a unique molecular identifier. Via MiXCR, TCRdb re-called the reads, giving one row per CDR3 protein. The table has about 120,000 distinct CDR3 sequences, about 7.7% seen once.

The clonotype was recovered from a human donor in good health. Some clones in this sample may be carry-over from other donors' samples. Sequencing used whole blood. The V and J genes are TRBV20-1 and TRBJ2-3; tentative D call: TRBD2 (5 bases). DNA for the CDR3: TGCAGTGCTAGAGGAGCCCCCTCCCAGCCGAGACTAATTACAGATACGCAGTATTTT. Its protein is CSARGAPSQPRLITDTQYF.